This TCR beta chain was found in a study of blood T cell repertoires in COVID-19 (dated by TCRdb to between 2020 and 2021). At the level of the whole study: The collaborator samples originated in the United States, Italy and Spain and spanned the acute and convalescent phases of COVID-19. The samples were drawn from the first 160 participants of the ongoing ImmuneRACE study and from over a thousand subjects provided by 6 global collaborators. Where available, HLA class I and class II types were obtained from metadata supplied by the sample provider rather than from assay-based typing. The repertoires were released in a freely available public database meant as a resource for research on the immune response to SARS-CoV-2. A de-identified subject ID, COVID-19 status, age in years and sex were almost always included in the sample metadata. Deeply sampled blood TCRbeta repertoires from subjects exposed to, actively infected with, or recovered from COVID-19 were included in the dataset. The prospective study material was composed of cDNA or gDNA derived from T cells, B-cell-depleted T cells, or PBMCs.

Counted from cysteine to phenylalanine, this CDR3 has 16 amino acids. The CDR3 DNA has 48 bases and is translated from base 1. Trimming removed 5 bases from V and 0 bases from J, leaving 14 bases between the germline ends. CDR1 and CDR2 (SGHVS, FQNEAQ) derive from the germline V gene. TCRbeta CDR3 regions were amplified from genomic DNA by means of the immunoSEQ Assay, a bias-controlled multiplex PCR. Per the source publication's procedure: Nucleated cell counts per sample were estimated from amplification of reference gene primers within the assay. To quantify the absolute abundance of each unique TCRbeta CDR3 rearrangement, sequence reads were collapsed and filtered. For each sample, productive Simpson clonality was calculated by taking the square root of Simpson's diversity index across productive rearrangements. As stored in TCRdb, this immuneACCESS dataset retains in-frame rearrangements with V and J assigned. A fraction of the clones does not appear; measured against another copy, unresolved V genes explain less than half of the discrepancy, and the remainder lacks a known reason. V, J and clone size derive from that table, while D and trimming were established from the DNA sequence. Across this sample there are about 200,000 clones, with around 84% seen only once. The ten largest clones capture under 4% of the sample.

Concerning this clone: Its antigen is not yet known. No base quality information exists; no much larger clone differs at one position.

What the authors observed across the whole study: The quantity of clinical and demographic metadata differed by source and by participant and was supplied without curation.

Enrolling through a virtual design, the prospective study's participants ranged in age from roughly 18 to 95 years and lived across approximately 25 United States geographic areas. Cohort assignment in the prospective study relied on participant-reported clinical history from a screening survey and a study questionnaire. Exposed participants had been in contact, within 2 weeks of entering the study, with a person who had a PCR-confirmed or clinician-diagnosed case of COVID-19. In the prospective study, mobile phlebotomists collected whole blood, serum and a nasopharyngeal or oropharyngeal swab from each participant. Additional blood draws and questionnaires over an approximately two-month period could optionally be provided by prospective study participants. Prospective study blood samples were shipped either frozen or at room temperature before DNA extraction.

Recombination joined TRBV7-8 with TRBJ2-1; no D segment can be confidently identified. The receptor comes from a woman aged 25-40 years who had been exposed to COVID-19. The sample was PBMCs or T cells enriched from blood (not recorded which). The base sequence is TGTGCCAGCAGCCTATCATTGCTGAGCTCCTACAATGAGCAGTTCTTC. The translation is CASSLSLLSSYNEQFF. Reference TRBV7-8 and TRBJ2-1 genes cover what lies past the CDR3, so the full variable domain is GAGVSQSPRYKVAKRGQDVALRCDPISGHVSLFWYQQALGQGPEFLTYFQNEAQLDKSGLPSDRFFAERPEGSVSTLKIQRTQQEDSAVYLCASSLSLLSSYNEQFFGPGTRLTVL.